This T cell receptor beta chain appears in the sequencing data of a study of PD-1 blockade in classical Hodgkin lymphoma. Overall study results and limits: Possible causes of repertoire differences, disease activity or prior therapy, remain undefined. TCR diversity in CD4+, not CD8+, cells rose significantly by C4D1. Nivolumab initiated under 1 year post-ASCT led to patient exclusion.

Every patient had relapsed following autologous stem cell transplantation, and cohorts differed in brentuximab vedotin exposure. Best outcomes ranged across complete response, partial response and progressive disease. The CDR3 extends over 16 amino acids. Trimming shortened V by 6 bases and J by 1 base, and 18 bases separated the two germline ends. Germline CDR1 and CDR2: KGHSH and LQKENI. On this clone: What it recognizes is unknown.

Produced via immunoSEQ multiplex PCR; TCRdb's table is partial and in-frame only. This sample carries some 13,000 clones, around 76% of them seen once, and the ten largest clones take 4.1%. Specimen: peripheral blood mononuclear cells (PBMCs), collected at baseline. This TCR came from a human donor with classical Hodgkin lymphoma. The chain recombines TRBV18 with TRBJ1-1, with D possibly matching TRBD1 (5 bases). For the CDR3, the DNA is TGTGCCAGCTCCCCCAGGGTGAATACGGCGAACACTGAAGCTTTCTTT. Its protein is CASSPRVNTANTEAFF. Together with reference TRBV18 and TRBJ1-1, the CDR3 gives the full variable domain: NAGVMQNPRHLVRRRGQEARLRCSPMKGHSHVYWYRQLPEEGLKFMVYLQKENIIDESGMPKERFSAEFPKEGPSILRIQQVVRGDSAAYFCASSPRVNTANTEAFFGQGTRLTVV.